This entry lists 5 T cell receptor beta chains sequenced from one sample in a study of blood T cell repertoires in COVID-19 (dated by TCRdb to about 2020). Library method: the immunoSEQ multiplex PCR assay. Held by TCRdb, this immuneACCESS table contains in-frame sequences only and omits some clones. Under half of the omission traces to an unresolved V gene where checked; the cause of the rest is unknown. The sample yields more than 200,000 clones; roughly four fifths were counted once. The ten largest make up about 2% of the sample. The sequenced sample was PBMCs or T cells enriched from blood (not recorded which). The receptors here all came from a man between 60 and 70 years old who had recovered from COVID-19.

The rearrangement joins TRBV29-1 to TRBJ1-1; 7 bases are shared with TRBD1. V shed 4 bases and J 3 bases; nucleotides not matched to a gene: 2. The germline V gene has CDR1 SQVTM and CDR2 ANQGSEA. The CDR3 is 12 amino acids. In nucleotides, the CDR3 is TGCAGCGTTGGGCAGGGGGACACTGAAGCTTTCTTT. Translating gives CSVGQGDTEAFF.

The chain carries TRBV3-1 (or the pseudogene TRBV3-2) and TRBJ1-3, with D perhaps TRBD1 (5 bases). Germline assignment: CDR1 LGHDT and CDR2 YNNKEL (reference sequence). The CDR3 runs 15 residues. V was shortened by 4 bases and J by 2 bases, with 12 bases between the two germline ends. CDR3 sequence: CASSRMTVAGNTIYF. The CDR3, as DNA: TGTGCCAGCAGCCGAATGACAGTCGCTGGAAACACCATATATTTT.

CDR3 sequence reads: CSVRGRDTQYF. DNA of the CDR3: TGCAGCGTCCGGGGGAGGGATACGCAGTATTTT. The chain has TRBV29-1 and TRBJ2-3, with D perhaps matching TRBD2 (6 bases). Germline V gene data show CDR1 as SQVTM and CDR2 as ANQGSEA. The CDR3 is made up of 11 amino acids. The ends were cut back, 6 bases at V and 6 bases at J, with 10 bases in the middle.

The V call is TRBV7-2, the J call TRBJ2-3, with 7 bases that match TRBD2. Per germline, CDR1 SGHTA and CDR2 FQGNSA. V dropped 3 bases and J dropped 1; count of bases not matched to a gene: 1. CDR3 size: 14 residues. CDR3 sequence: CASSLSGGTDTQYF. The CDR3 coding sequence is TGTGCCAGCAGCTTGAGCGGGGGCACAGATACGCAGTATTTT.

The genes are TRBV5-8 and TRBJ2-2; 7 bases fit TRBD1. The CDR3 loop spans 15 amino acids. Germline V gives CDR1 SGHTS, CDR2 YDEGEE. Losses at the gene ends were 3 bases for V and 7 bases for J; bases not matched to a gene: 9. The CDR3 protein is CASSSGQIHGGELFF. The CDR3 DNA follows: TGTGCCAGCAGCTCGGGACAGATCCACGGCGGGGAGCTGTTTTTT.